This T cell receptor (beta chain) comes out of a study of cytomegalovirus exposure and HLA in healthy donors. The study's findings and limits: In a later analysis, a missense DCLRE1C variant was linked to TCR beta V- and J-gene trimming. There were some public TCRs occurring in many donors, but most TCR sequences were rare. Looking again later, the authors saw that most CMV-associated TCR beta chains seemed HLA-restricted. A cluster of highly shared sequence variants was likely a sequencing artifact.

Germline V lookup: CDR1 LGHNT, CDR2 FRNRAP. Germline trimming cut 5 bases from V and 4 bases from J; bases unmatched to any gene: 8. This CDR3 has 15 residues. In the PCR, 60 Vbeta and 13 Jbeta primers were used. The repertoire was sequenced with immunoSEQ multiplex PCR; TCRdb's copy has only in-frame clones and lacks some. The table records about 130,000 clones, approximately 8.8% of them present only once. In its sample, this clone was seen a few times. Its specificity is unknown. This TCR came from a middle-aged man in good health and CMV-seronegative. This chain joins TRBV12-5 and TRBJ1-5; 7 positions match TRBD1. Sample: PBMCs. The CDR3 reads CASGHGQAGNQPQHF. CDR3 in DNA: TGTGCTAGTGGTCACGGACAGGCCGGTAATCAGCCCCAGCATTTT.